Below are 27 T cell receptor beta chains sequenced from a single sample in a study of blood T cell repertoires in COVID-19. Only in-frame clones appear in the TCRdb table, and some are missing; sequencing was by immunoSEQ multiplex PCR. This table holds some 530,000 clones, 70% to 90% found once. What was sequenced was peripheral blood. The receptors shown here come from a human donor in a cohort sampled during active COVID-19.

The CDR3 DNA reads as TGTGCCAGCAGTTACTCCGCCAGGGGGCTTATGGACGAGCAGTACTTC. It yields the protein CASSYSARGLMDEQYF. The V and J genes are TRBV6-5 and TRBJ2-7, with 8 bases fitting TRBD1. Germline values: CDR1 MNHEY, CDR2 SVGAGI. This CDR3 has 16 amino acids. V lost 0 bases, J lost 5 bases, and 9 bases stayed unmatched.

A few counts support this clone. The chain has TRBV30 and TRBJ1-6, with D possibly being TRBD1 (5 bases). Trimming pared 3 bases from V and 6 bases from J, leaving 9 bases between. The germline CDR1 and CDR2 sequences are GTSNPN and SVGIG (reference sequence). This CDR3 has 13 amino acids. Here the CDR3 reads CAWREGINSPLHF. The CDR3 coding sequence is TGTGCCTGGAGGGAGGGGATTAATTCACCCCTCCACTTT.

This CDR3 reads CASSLFYSGTGYTEAFF. Here the CDR3 DNA reads TGTGCCAGCAGTTTATTCTATTCAGGAACGGGGTACACTGAAGCTTTCTTT. The rearrangement uses TRBV27 and TRBJ1-1; D unresolved. CDR3 size: 17 residues. V was trimmed by 1 base and J by 3 bases, leaving 18 bases between them. CDR1 and CDR2 (germline): MNHEY, SMNVEV (reference sequence).

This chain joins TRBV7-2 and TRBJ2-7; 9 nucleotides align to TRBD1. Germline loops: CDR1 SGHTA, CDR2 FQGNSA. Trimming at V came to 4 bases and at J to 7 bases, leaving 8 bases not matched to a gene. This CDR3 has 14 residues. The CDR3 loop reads CASSSDRGAGEQYF. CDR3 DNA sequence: TGTGCCAGCAGCTCGGACAGGGGAGCTGGAGAGCAGTACTTC.

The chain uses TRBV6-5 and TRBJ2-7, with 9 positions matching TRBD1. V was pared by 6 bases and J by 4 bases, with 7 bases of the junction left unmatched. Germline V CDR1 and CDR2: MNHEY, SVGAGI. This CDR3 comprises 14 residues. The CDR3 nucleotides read TGTGCCAGCAGCCCCCGGGACAGGGTATACGAGCAGTACTTC. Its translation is CASSPRDRVYEQYF.

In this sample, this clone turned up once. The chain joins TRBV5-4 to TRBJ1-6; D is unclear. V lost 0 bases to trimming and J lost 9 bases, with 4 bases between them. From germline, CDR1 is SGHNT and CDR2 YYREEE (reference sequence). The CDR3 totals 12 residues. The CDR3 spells CASSLGSSPLHF. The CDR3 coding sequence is TGTGCCAGCAGCTTGGGTAGTTCACCCCTCCACTTT. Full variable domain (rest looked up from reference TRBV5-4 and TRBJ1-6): ETGVTQSPTHLIKTRGQQVTLRCSSQSGHNTVSWYQQALGQGPQFIFQYYREEENGRGNFPPRFSGLQFPNYSSELNVNALELDDSALYLCASSLGSSPLHFGNGTRLTVT.

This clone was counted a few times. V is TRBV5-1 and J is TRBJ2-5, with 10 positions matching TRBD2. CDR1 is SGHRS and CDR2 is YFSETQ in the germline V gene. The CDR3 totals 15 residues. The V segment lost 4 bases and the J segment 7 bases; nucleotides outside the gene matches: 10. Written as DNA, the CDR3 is TGCGCCAGCAGCAGTACCGGGACTAGCGTGGGGACCCAGTACTTC. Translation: CASSSTGTSVGTQYF.

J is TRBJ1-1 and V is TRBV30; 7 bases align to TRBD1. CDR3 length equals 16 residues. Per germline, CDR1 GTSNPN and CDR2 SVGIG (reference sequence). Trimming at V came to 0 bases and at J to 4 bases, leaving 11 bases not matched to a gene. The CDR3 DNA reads TGTGCCTGGAGTGTACCTGCGACAGGGACGGGCACTGAAGCTTTCTTT. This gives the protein CAWSVPATGTGTEAFF.

The DNA for the CDR3 is TGTGCCTGGAGTGTACAGGGGGGTCCCTACGAGCAGTACTTC. Its translation: CAWSVQGGPYEQYF. The genes are TRBV30 and TRBJ2-7; the match to TRBD1 covers 8 bases. The CDR3 has 14 residues. J gave up 2 bases and V 0 bases, and 3 bases lay outside the gene matches. Germline CDR1 and CDR2: GTSNPN and SVGIG (reference sequence).

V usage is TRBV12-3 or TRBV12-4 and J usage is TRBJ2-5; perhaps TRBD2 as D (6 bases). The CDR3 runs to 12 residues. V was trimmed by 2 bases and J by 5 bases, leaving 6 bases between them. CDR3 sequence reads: CASSLSGETQYF. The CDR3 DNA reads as TGTGCCAGCAGTTTAAGCGGGGAGACCCAGTACTTC.

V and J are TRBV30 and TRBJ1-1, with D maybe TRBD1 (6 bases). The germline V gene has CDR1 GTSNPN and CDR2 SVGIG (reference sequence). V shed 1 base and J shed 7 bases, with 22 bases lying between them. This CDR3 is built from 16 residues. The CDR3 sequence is CAWSGDVLQGSSEAFF. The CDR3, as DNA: TGTGCCTGGAGTGGGGATGTATTACAGGGTTCGAGTGAAGCTTTCTTT.

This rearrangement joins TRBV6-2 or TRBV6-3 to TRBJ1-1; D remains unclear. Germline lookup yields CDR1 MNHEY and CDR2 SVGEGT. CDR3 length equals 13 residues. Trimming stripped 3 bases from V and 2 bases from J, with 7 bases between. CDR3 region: CASSYFPNTEAFF. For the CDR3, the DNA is TGTGCCAGCAGTTATTTTCCTAACACTGAAGCTTTCTTT.

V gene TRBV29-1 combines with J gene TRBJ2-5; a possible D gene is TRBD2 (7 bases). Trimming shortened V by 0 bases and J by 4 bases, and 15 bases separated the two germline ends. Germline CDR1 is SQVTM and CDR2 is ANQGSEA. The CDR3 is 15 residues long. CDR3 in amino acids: CSVEDLRGGLETQYF. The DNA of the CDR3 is TGCAGCGTTGAAGATCTTAGGGGGGGTTTAGAGACCCAGTACTTC.

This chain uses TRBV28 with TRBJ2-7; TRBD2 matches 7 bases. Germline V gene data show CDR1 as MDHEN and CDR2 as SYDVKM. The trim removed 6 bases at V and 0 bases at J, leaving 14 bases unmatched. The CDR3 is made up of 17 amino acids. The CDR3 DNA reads TGTGCCAGCAGCATGGGTTGGGGAGGGATAAGCTCCTACGAGCAGTACTTC. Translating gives CASSMGWGGISSYEQYF.

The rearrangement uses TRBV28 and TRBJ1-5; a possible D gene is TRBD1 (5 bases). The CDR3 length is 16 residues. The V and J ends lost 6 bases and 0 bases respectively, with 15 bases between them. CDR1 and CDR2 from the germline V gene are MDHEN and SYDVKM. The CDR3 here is CASSPRRGSSNQPQHF. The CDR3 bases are TGTGCCAGCAGCCCTCGTAGGGGCTCTAGCAATCAGCCCCAGCATTTT.

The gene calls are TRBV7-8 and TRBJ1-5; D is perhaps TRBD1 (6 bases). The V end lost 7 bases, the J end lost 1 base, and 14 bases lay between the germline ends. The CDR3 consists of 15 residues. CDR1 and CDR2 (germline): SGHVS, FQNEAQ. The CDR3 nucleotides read TGTGCCAGCACCCAACAGGGTAGAAGCAATCAGCCCCAGCATTTT. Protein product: CASTQQGRSNQPQHF.

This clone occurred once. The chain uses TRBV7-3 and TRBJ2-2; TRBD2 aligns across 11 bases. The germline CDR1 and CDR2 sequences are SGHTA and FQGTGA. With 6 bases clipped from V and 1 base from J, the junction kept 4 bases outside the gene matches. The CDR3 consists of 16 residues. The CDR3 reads CASRAGTSGNTGELFF. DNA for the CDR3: TGTGCCAGCAGGGCGGGGACTAGCGGGAACACCGGGGAGCTGTTTTTT.

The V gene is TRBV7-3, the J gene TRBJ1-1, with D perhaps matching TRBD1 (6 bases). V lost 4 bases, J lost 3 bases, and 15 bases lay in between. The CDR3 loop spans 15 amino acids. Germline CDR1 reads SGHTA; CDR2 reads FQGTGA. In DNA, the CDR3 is TGTGCCAGCAGCTCCCAAGGGGGGGAGTACACTGAAGCTTTCTTT. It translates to CASSSQGGEYTEAFF.

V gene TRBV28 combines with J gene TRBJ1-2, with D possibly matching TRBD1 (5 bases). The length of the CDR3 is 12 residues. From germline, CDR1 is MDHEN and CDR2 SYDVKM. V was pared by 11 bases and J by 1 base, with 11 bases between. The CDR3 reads CAGASINYGYTF. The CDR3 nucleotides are TGTGCCGGGGCGAGTATTAACTATGGCTACACCTTC.

CDR3 amino acids: CAWGTNDNTQYF. In DNA form, the CDR3 reads TGTGCCTGGGGGACGAACGACAACACGCAGTATTTT. The J gene is TRBJ2-3, the V gene TRBV30; D tentatively reads TRBD1 or TRBD2 (5 bases each). CDR1 is GTSNPN and CDR2 is SVGIG in the germline V gene (reference sequence). This CDR3 contains 12 residues. Trimming shortened V by 5 bases and J by 9 bases, and 15 bases separated the two germline ends.

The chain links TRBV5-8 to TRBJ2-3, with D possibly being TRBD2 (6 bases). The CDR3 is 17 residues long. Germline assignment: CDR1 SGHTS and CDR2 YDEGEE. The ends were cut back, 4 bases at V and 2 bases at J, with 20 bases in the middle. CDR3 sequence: CASSLGTSSLTTDTQYF. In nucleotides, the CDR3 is TGTGCCAGCAGCCTGGGAACTAGCTCCCTTACCACAGATACGCAGTATTTT. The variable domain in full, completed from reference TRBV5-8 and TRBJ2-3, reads EAGVTQSPTHLIKTRGQQATLRCSPISGHTSVYWYQQALGLGLQFLLWYDEGEERNRGNFPPRFSGRQFPNYSSELNVNALELEDSALYLCASSLGTSSLTTDTQYFGPGTRLTVL.

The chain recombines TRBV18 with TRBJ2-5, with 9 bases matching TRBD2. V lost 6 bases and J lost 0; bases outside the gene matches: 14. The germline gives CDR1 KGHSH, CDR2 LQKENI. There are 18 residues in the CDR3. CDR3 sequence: CASSAIAVAGANQETQYF. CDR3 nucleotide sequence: TGTGCCAGCTCTGCCATAGCGGTAGCGGGAGCAAACCAAGAGACCCAGTACTTC.

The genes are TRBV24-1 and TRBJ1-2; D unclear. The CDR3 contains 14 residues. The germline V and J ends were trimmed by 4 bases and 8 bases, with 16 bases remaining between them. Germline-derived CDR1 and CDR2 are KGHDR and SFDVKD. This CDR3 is CATSDRGIGGGYTF. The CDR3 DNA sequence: TGTGCCACCAGTGACCGCGGGATAGGAGGAGGCTACACCTTC.

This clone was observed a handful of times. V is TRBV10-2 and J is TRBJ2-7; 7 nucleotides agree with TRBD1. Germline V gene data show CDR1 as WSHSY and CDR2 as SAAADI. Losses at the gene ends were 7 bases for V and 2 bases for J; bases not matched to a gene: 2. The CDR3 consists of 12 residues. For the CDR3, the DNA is TGCGCCAGCACAACAGGGGCCTACGAGCAGTACTTC. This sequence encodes CASTTGAYEQYF.

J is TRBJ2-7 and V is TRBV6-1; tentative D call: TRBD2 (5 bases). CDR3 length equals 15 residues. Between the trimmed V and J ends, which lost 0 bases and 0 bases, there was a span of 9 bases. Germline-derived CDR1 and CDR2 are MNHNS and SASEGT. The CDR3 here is CASSEAALASYEQYF. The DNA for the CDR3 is TGTGCCAGCAGTGAAGCCGCCCTAGCCTCCTACGAGCAGTACTTC.

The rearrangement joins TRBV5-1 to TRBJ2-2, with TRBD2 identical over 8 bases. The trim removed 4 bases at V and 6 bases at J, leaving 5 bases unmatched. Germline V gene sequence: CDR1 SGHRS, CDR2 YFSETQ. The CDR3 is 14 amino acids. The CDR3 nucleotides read TGCGCCAGCAGCAACAGCGGGAGTGCCGGGGAGCTGTTTTTT. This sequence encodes CASSNSGSAGELFF. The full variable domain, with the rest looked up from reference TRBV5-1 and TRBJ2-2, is KAGVTQTPRYLIKTRGQQVTLSCSPISGHRSVSWYQQTPGQGLQFLFEYFSETQRNKGNFPGRFSGRQFSNSRSEMNVSTLELGDSALYLCASSNSGSAGELFFGEGSRLTVL.

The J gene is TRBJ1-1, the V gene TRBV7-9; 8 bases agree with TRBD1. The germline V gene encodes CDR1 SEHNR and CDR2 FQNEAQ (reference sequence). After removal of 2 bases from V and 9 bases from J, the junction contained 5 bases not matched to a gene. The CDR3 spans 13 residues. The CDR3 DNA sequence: TGTGCCAGCAGCTTACAGGGGGCGATCAAAGCTTTCTTT. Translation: CASSLQGAIKAFF.